Each of the 11 T cell receptor beta chains below was sequenced from the same sample in a study of cytomegalovirus exposure and HLA in healthy donors. The study ran its PCR with 60 Vbeta and 13 Jbeta primers. TCRdb's table, derived via immunoSEQ multiplex PCR, lists solely in-frame clones and lacks some. The listing records nearly 200,000 clones. The specimen sequenced was PBMCs. All receptors come from a boy aged 10-17 years in good health and CMV-seronegative.

The V call is TRBV6-1, the J call TRBJ2-5, with 10 bases matching TRBD1. This CDR3 is 15 amino acids long. Trimming removed 5 bases from V and 5 bases from J; junction bases left unmatched: 8. CDR1 is MNHNS and CDR2 is SASEGT in the germline V gene. The CDR3 nucleotides read TGTGCCAGCAGTAACCGCGGGGGACAGGGGGAGACCCAGTACTTC. Its protein product is CASSNRGGQGETQYF.

The chain has TRBV7-8 and TRBJ1-4, with D tentatively TRBD1 (5 bases). V lost 4 bases and J 0 bases, leaving 15 bases between the germline ends. CDR1 is SGHVS, CDR2 FQNEAQ, per germline. This CDR3 is built from 17 residues. The CDR3 region is CASSSRGRATTNEKLFF. DNA of the CDR3: TGTGCCAGCAGCTCCCGGGGGAGGGCGACAACTAATGAAAAACTGTTTTTT.

Points on this clone: This CDR3 is also generated by other DNA sequences in the sample. The chain is built from TRBV10-3 and TRBJ2-7; no firm D call. Germline CDR1 ENHRY, CDR2 SYGVKD. Deletions cut 9 bases from V and 0 bases from J, with 9 bases between. This CDR3 contains 12 residues. The chain's CDR3 is CAIRSGSYEQYF. CDR3 nucleotide sequence: TGTGCCATTCGGTCGGGCTCCTACGAGCAGTACTTC.

Comments on this clone: This specimen includes other DNA sequences encoding the same CDR3. This chain links TRBV19 with TRBJ1-1; 11 bases align to TRBD1. The length of the CDR3 is 14 residues. V shed 3 bases, J shed 4 bases, and the junction held 1 base outside the gene matches. CDR1 LNHDA and CDR2 SQIVND come from the germline V gene (reference sequence). This CDR3 reads CASSIGTGGTEAFF. The CDR3 coding sequence is TGTGCCAGTAGTATTGGGACAGGGGGCACTGAAGCTTTCTTT.

V and J are TRBV2 and TRBJ2-1; D is perhaps TRBD1 (6 bases). V dropped 3 bases and J dropped 0 bases, with 9 bases sitting between them. This CDR3 is 15 amino acids long. Germline V gene sequence: CDR1 SNHLY, CDR2 FYNNEI. As DNA, the CDR3 is TGTGCCAGCAGTGATTCGGGACACTCCTACAATGAGCAGTTCTTC. Translating gives CASSDSGHSYNEQFF.

The rearrangement uses TRBV9 and TRBJ1-6; TRBD1 agrees at 8 bases. Germline-derived CDR1 and CDR2 are SGDLS and YYNGEE. This CDR3 region has 15 residues. V shed 3 bases, J shed 5 bases, and the junction held 4 bases outside the gene matches. The DNA of the CDR3 is TGTGCCAGCAGCGGACAGGGGTCCCATAATTCACCCCTCCACTTT. Its translation is CASSGQGSHNSPLHF.

The gene calls are TRBV4-2 and TRBJ2-7; no definite D call. The CDR3 consists of 14 residues. Germline V gene lookup returns CDR1 LGHNA and CDR2 YNFKEQ. Trimming removed 4 bases at V and 3 bases at J, with 13 bases between. CDR3 DNA sequence: TGTGCCAGCAGCCCCGTAGGAGAGGACTACGAGCAGTACTTC. It encodes CASSPVGEDYEQYF.

In the case of this clone: Within the sample, other DNA sequences also encode this same CDR3. The chain links TRBV5-1 to TRBJ1-1; a possible D gene is TRBD1 (6 bases). The germline gives CDR1 SGHRS, CDR2 YFSETQ. CDR3 length: 14 residues. Trimming stripped 1 base from V and 1 base from J, with 8 bases between. The CDR3 DNA reads as TGCGCCAGCAGCTTGCGGACAGAGAACACTGAAGCTTTCTTT. Translation gives CASSLRTENTEAFF.

The chain recombines TRBV7-3 with TRBJ1-6; no firm D call. Germline CDR1 reads SGHTA; CDR2 reads FQGTGA. The V end lost 0 bases, the J end lost 7 bases, and 10 bases lay between the germline ends. The CDR3 sequence is 15 residues long. CDR3 amino acids: CASSLTRAGNSPLHF. The CDR3 DNA reads as TGTGCCAGCAGCTTAACGCGGGCAGGCAATTCACCCCTCCACTTT.

The chain has TRBV7-2 and TRBJ2-3; 9 bases match TRBD2. V shed 1 base, J shed 0 bases, and the junction held 8 bases outside the gene matches. The CDR3 contains 18 residues. Germline V gene data show CDR1 as SGHTA and CDR2 as FQGNSA. The CDR3 loop is CASSLVLSGGKSTDTQYF. For the CDR3, the DNA is TGTGCCAGCAGCTTAGTACTTAGCGGGGGCAAGAGCACAGATACGCAGTATTTT.

The chain couples TRBV18 to TRBJ2-1; perhaps TRBD1 as D (5 bases). The CDR3 covers 16 residues. Germline assignment: CDR1 KGHSH and CDR2 LQKENI. V dropped 6 bases and J dropped 3 bases, with 18 bases sitting between them. CDR3 in DNA: TGTGCCAGCTCCCTCCCGACTGTCAGGGACTACAATGAGCAGTTCTTC. This sequence encodes CASSLPTVRDYNEQFF. Full variable domain (rest looked up from reference TRBV18 and TRBJ2-1): NAGVMQNPRHLVRRRGQEARLRCSPMKGHSHVYWYRQLPEEGLKFMVYLQKENIIDESGMPKERFSAEFPKEGPSILRIQQVVRGDSAAYFCASSLPTVRDYNEQFFGPGTRLTVL.